The text below deals with one T cell receptor beta chain. This sample was included in a study of blood T cell repertoires in COVID-19. Original processing notes: Reference gene primer amplification in the assay estimated nucleated cell counts. Using immunoSEQ multiplex PCR, the repertoire was profiled, and TCRdb retains in-frame clones only, with some absent. V, J and clone size reflect that table, while D and trimming were determined from the DNA. The table includes 200,000 or so clones, 70% to 90% detected once. The germline V and J ends were trimmed by 3 bases and 8 bases, with 10 bases remaining between them. CDR3 length equals 12 residues.

Sequencing was done on a sample of peripheral blood. V gene TRBV12-3 or TRBV12-4 combines with J gene TRBJ1-2; D may be TRBD1 (5 bases). This clonotype was obtained from a middle-aged woman who had recovered from COVID-19. The CDR3 is CASSLAQVGYTF. DNA of the CDR3: TGTGCCAGCAGTTTGGCACAGGTAGGCTACACCTTC.